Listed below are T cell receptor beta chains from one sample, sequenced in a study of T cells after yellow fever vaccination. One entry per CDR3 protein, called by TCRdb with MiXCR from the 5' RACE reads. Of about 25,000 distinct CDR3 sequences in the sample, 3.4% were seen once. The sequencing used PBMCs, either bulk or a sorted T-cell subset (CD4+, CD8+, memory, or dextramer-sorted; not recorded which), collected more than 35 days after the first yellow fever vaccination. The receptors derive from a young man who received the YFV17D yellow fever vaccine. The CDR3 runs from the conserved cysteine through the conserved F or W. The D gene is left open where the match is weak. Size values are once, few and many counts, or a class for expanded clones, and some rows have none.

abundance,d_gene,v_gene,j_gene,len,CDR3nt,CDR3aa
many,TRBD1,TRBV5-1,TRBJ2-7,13,TGCGCCAGCAGCCCACAAGGACAGGGGCCCAGATACTTC,CASSPQGQGPRYF
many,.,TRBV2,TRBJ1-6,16,TGTGCCAGCAGTGCTGCGACAATCTGGGCTAATTCACCCCTCCACTTT,CASSAATIWANSPLHF
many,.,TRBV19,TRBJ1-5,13,TGTGCCAGTAGTATGAGCAGGGCTCAGCCCCAGCATTTT,CASSMSRAQPQHF
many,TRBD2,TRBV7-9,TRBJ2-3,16,TGTGCCAGCAGCTCGGCTATAGCGGGGGGCTCAGATACGCAGTATTTT,CASSSAIAGGSDTQYF
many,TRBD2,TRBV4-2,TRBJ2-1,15,TGTGCCAGCAGCCAAGGGCAGGGAGGGATAAGTGAGCAGTTCTTC,CASSQGQGGISEQFF
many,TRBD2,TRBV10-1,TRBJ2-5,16,TGCGCCAGCAGTGATGGCGGGGGGCAGAACCAAGAGACCCAGTACTTC,CASSDGGGQNQETQYF
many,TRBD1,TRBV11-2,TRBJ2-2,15,TGTGCCAGCAGCCGGGACAGGGGGTACACCGGGGAGCTGTTTTTT,CASSRDRGYTGELFF
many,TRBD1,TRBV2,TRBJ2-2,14,TGTGCCAGCAGGATACAGGGGGCTGCCGGGGAGCTGTTTTTT,CASRIQGAAGELFF
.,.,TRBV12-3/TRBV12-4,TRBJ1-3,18,TGTGCCATCTGTTTAGCGCCTGGGGGCGCGGTTTCTGGAAACACCATATATTTT,CAICLAPGGAVSGNTIYF
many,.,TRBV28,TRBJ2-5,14,TGTGCCAGCAGCTCCCGGCGGACTTTATGGACCCAGTACTTC,CASSSRRTLWTQYF
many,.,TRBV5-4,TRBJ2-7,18,TGTGCCAGCAGCTTGGAACATGGAGGGACAGTAAGATCCTACGAGCAGTACTTC,CASSLEHGGTVRSYEQYF
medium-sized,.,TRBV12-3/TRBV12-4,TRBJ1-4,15,TGTGCCAGCAGTTTCGGCGACAGGAACAATGAAAAACTGTTTTTT,CASSFGDRNNEKLFF
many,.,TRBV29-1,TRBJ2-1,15,TGCAGCGTTGGAGGCCGAGGTGGACCCCCTGATGAGCAGTTCTTC,CSVGGRGGPPDEQFF
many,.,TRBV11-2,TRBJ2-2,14,TGTGCCAGCAGCTGGGGGGCGAGCACCGGGGAGCTGTTTTTT,CASSWGASTGELFF
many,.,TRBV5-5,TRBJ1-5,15,TGTGCCAGCAGCTTGGGGGCGGACCTCAATCAGCCCCAGCATTTT,CASSLGADLNQPQHF
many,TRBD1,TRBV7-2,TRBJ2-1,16,TGTGCCAGCAGCTTAGGGAAAGGGGGCAGATACAATGAGCAGTTCTTC,CASSLGKGGRYNEQFF
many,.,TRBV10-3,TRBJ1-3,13,TGTGCCATCAGGGGCCCGGGGGTCAACACCATATATTTT,CAIRGPGVNTIYF
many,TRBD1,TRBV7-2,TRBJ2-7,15,TGTGCCAGCAGCTCCCGGACAGGGGACTCATACGAGCAGTACTTC,CASSSRTGDSYEQYF
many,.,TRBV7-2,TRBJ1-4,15,TGTGCCAGCAGAAGGCGGGGGGCAACTAATGAAAAACTGTTTTTT,CASRRRGATNEKLFF
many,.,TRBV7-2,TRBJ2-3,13,TGTGCCAGCAGCTCGGGACGTACAGATACGCAGTATTTT,CASSSGRTDTQYF
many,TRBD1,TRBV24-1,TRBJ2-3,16,TGTGCCACCAGTGATGGACAGGGTGCGGGGACAGATACGCAGTATTTT,CATSDGQGAGTDTQYF
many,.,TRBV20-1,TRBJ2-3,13,TGCAGTGCTAGCGGGGGCAGCACAGATACGCAGTATTTT,CSASGGSTDTQYF
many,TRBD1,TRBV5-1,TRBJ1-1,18,TGCGCCAGCAGCTTATCCCCGGGACAGGGGGCAGAGGCCACTGAAGCTTTCTTT,CASSLSPGQGAEATEAFF
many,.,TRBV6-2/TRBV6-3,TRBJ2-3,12,TGTGCCAGCAGTTACCGGACAGATACGCAGTATTTT,CASSYRTDTQYF
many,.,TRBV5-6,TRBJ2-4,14,TGTGCCACCAACTCTAGGGGGGCTGATGACATTCAGTACTTC,CATNSRGADDIQYF
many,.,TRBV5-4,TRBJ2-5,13,TGTGCCAGCAGCTTGGACCTCCGGGAGACCCAGTACTTC,CASSLDLRETQYF
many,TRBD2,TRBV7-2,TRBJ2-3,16,TGTGCCAGCAGCTTATCGGGGGGGGACTGGACAGATACGCAGTATTTT,CASSLSGGDWTDTQYF
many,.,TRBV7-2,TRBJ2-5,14,TGTGCCAGCAGCTTAGTCAGGGGAGGGGAGACCCAGTACTTC,CASSLVRGGETQYF
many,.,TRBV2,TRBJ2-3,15,TGTGCCAGCAGTGCCCGCTATGGAGGCACAGATACGCAGTATTTT,CASSARYGGTDTQYF
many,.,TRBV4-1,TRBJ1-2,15,TGCGCCAGCAGCTCGCAGGGTAGGGGTAACTATGGCTACACCTTC,CASSSQGRGNYGYTF
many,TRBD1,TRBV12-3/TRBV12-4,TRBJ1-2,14,TGTGCCAGCAGTTTATCTCAGGGGGCGCGTGGCTACACCTTC,CASSLSQGARGYTF
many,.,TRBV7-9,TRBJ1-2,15,TGTGCCAGCAGCTTAGAATGGCCCCAGCAGGGTGGCTACACCTTC,CASSLEWPQQGGYTF
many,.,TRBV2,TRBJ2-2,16,TGTGCCAGCAGTGAATTGGGGGGCGCGGGCACCGGGGAGCTGTTTTTT,CASSELGGAGTGELFF
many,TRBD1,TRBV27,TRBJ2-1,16,TGTGCCAGCAGTTTAGACAGGACAGGGATGATGTTAGAGCAGTTCTTC,CASSLDRTGMMLEQFF
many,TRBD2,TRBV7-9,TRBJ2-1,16,TGTGCCAGCAGCGTACCTAGCGGGGGGCGACACAATGAGCAGTTCTTC,CASSVPSGGRHNEQFF
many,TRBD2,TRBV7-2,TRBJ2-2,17,TGTGCCAGCAGCGTAGCGGGGGGGTCTCATACCACCGGGGAGCTGTTTTTT,CASSVAGGSHTTGELFF
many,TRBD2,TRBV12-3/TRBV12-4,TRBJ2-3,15,TGTGCCAGCAAGGAGGCTAGCGGATTCACAGATACGCAGTATTTT,CASKEASGFTDTQYF
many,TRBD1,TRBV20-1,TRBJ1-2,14,TGCAGTGCTAGACCTGGGACAGTCAACTATGGCTACACCTTC,CSARPGTVNYGYTF
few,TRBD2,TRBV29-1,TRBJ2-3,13,TGCAGCGTTGAAGGAGCGGGGGGCGATACGCAGTATTTT,CSVEGAGGDTQYF
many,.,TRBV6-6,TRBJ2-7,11,TGTGCCAGCAGTTTGATCTACGAGCAGTACTTC,CASSLIYEQYF
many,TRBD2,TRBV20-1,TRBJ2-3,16,TGCAGTGCTAGCGGTCTAGCGGGGGGCCGCACAGATACGCAGTATTTT,CSASGLAGGRTDTQYF
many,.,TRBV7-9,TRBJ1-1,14,TGTGCCAGCAGCCTCAGGGGCATGAACACTGAAGCTTTCTTT,CASSLRGMNTEAFF
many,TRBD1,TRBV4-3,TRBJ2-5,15,TGCGCCAGCAGCCAGGACAGGGGGTTCTCAGAGACCCAGTACTTC,CASSQDRGFSETQYF
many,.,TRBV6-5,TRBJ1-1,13,TGTGCCAGCAGTTACCGGGGGGACACTGAAGCTTTCTTT,CASSYRGDTEAFF
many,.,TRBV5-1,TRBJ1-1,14,TGCGCCAGCAGCTTGGTATCCAGCAACACTGAAGCTTTCTTT,CASSLVSSNTEAFF
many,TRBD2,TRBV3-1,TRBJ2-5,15,TGTGCCAGCAGCCAACCACTAGCGGGGAAAGAGACCCAGTACTTC,CASSQPLAGKETQYF
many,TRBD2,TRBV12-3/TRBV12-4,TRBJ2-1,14,TGTGCCAGCAGAGTTTCGACTAGCGGGGGGCTGGGAGTCTTC,CASRVSTSGGLGVF
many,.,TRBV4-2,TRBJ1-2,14,TGTGCCAGCAGCCAGGATGAGGGGGTCTATGGCTACACCTTC,CASSQDEGVYGYTF